This is a list of T cell receptor beta chains from one sample in a study of cytomegalovirus exposure and HLA in healthy donors. Measured with immunoSEQ multiplex PCR; TCRdb has only the in-frame clones, and not every one. The table shows 150,000 to 200,000 clones, with around 75% occurring only once. Sequencing was carried out using PBMCs. The receptors here all came from a woman aged 30 to 39 in good health and CMV-seropositive. Each CDR3 is given with its conserved first and last residue. A D gene is named only where the DNA matches it firmly. For some rows the clone size is stated as once, few or many, or as a class when expanded; others skip it.

>-|TRBV2|TRBD1|TRBJ1-4
CASRVGQGANEKLFF
TGTGCCAGCAGAGTAGGACAGGGGGCTAATGAAAAACTGTTTTTT
>once|TRBV6-5|-|TRBJ1-1
CASSQKWANTEAFF
TGTGCCAGCAGTCAGAAGTGGGCGAACACTGAAGCTTTCTTT
>-|TRBV7-6|TRBD1|TRBJ2-5
CASSLPGQGARETQYF
TGTGCCAGCAGCTTACCGGGACAGGGGGCGCGGGAGACCCAGTACTTC
>-|TRBV6-5|-|TRBJ2-2
CASRPQGSYTGELFF
TGTGCCAGCAGACCACAGGGATCGTACACCGGGGAGCTGTTTTTT
>-|TRBV15|TRBD2|TRBJ2-5
CATSRPEGRGWPQETQYF
TGTGCCACCAGCAGACCCGAAGGGAGGGGCTGGCCCCAAGAGACCCAGTACTTC
>-|TRBV29-1|TRBD1|TRBJ1-2
CSVEEYRTGGFGYTF
TGCAGCGTAGAAGAGTATAGGACAGGGGGCTTTGGCTACACCTTC
>-|TRBV7-6|TRBD1|TRBJ1-5
CASSLGQGANQPQHF
TGTGCCAGCAGCTTGGGACAGGGGGCGAACCAGCCCCAGCATTTT
>-|TRBV5-6|TRBD2|TRBJ2-7
CASSLEGLAGLSYEQYF
TGTGCCAGCAGCTTGGAGGGACTAGCGGGACTCTCCTACGAGCAGTACTTC
>-|TRBV7-9|TRBD1|TRBJ1-2
CASSFGQDVNGYTF
TGTGCCAGCAGCTTCGGACAGGACGTAAATGGCTACACCTTC
>-|TRBV9|-|TRBJ2-3
CASSVYPSLNTDTQYF
TGTGCCAGCAGCGTTTATCCCTCACTAAACACAGATACGCAGTATTTT
>-|TRBV4-1|-|TRBJ1-1
CASSQGHLEAFF
TGCGCCAGCAGCCAAGGACATCTTGAAGCTTTCTTT
>once|TRBV5-5|-|TRBJ1-4
CASSLAPTGPNEKLFF
TGTGCCAGCAGCTTGGCACCGACAGGACCTAATGAAAAACTGTTTTTT
>-|TRBV7-2|TRBD1|TRBJ2-7
CASSLSPRQGRGEQYF
TGTGCCAGCAGCTTAAGCCCCCGACAGGGACGCGGCGAGCAGTACTTC
>-|TRBV5-1|-|TRBJ2-1
CASSLDISGVNEQFF
TGCGCCAGCAGCTTGGATATTAGCGGAGTCAATGAGCAGTTCTTC
>-|TRBV11-3|-|TRBJ2-3
CASSPQGGVSDTQYF
TGTGCCAGCAGCCCCCAGGGGGGAGTTTCAGATACGCAGTATTTT